This T cell receptor (beta chain) was sequenced for a study of beta chain features in type 1 diabetes. Turning to the study itself: Examination covered around 98,000,000 sorted cells spanning all samples. Whole-study findings and limits: VDJ junctions in type 1 diabetes patients carried more deletions and fewer insertions. In all four CD4+ subsets, TCRB CDR3 length was significantly, moderately reduced in type 1 diabetes.

Via CD45RO/CCR7/CD25/CD127/CD95/CD27, cells of the CD4+ naive, central memory, regulatory and stem cell-like memory subsets were sorted. The isolated RNA, all of it, was reverse transcribed, so expressed TCRB transcripts were what got sequenced. The assay was immunoSEQ multiplex PCR, and TCRdb's table has in-frame clones only and misses some. The data contain hundreds of thousands of clones, around 15% of them seen just once; the ten biggest clones take up 0.022%. Losses at the gene ends were 4 bases for V and 0 bases for J; bases not matched to a gene: 7. This CDR3 contains 16 residues. Germline CDR1 GTSNPN, CDR2 SVGIG (reference sequence). This clone has a handful of counts. As yet, its antigen is unknown.

The sequence came from a man between 18 and 35 years old with type 1 diabetes. Sequenced input: naive CD4+ T cells from blood. The chain has TRBV30 and TRBJ2-3, with TRBD2 matching over 10 bases. CDR3 DNA sequence: TGTGCCTGGACTAAGCTAGCGGGGGCCAGCACAGATACGCAGTATTTT. It codes for CAWTKLAGASTDTQYF.